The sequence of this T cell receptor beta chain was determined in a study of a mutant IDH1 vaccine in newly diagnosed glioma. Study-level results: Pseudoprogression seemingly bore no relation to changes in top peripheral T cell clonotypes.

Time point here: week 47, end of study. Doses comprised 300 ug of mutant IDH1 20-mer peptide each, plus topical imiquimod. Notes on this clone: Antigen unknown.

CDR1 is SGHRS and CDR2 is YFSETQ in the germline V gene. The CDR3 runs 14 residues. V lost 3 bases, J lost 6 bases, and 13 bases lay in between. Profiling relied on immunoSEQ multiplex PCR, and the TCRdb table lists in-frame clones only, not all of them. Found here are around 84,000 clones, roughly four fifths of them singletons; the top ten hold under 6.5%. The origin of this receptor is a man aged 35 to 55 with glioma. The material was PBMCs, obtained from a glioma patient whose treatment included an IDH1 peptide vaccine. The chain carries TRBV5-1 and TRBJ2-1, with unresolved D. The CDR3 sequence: CASSWGAAFNEQFF. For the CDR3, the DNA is TGCGCCAGCAGCTGGGGTGCCGCGTTCAATGAGCAGTTCTTC.